The rows below give T cell receptor beta chains drawn from one sample of a study of blood T cell repertoires in COVID-19. The assay was immunoSEQ multiplex PCR, and TCRdb's table has in-frame clones only and misses some. Among 150,000 to 200,000 clones listed, nearly 85% were seen once. The sequencing sample was made of peripheral blood. The receptors shown here come from a woman aged 25 to 45 with acute or convalescent COVID-19. CDR3s include the opening cysteine and the closing phenylalanine or tryptophan. The order of the fields is clone size, D gene, V gene, J gene, CDR3 DNA, CDR3 protein. D genes are given only for firm matches. Clone size is not always given. Where it is, it says once, few, many or a class for expanded clones.

abundance: .; d_gene: .; v_gene: TRBV29-1; j_gene: TRBJ1-1; CDR3nt: TGCAGCGTTCGGCCAGGGAACACTGAAGCTTTCTTT; CDR3aa: CSVRPGNTEAFF
abundance: .; d_gene: TRBD2; v_gene: TRBV6-6; j_gene: TRBJ2-7; CDR3nt: TGTGCCAGCAGTTACCTAGCGGATCTCTACGAGCAGTACTTC; CDR3aa: CASSYLADLYEQYF
abundance: .; d_gene: .; v_gene: TRBV12-3/TRBV12-4; j_gene: TRBJ2-7; CDR3nt: TGTGCCAGCAGCCGGGACATGGACTACGAGCAGTACTTC; CDR3aa: CASSRDMDYEQYF
abundance: .; d_gene: .; v_gene: TRBV25-1; j_gene: TRBJ1-1; CDR3nt: TGTGCCAGCAAAACGGGTCTGAACACTGAAGCTTTCTTT; CDR3aa: CASKTGLNTEAFF
abundance: few; d_gene: .; v_gene: TRBV7-2; j_gene: TRBJ1-1; CDR3nt: TGTGCCAGCAGCTTAGGGTTTTGGGAGGGAGAAAACACTGAAGCTTTCTTT; CDR3aa: CASSLGFWEGENTEAFF
abundance: once; d_gene: TRBD2; v_gene: TRBV6-1; j_gene: TRBJ2-3; CDR3nt: TGTGCCAGCAGTGCCAGACTAGCGGGGGGAAGCACAGATACGCAGTATTTT; CDR3aa: CASSARLAGGSTDTQYF
abundance: .; d_gene: .; v_gene: TRBV10-1; j_gene: TRBJ2-2; CDR3nt: TGCGCCAGCTCAGGAGGGCCCAACACCGGGGAGCTGTTTTTT; CDR3aa: CASSGGPNTGELFF
abundance: .; d_gene: TRBD2; v_gene: TRBV5-1; j_gene: TRBJ2-1; CDR3nt: TGCGCCAGCCAATCAGGGACTAGCGGTTACAATGAGCAGTTCTTC; CDR3aa: CASQSGTSGYNEQFF
abundance: .; d_gene: .; v_gene: TRBV27; j_gene: TRBJ2-7; CDR3nt: TGTGCCAGCAGTTTATTCCGACGGAGCTACGAGCAGTACTTC; CDR3aa: CASSLFRRSYEQYF
abundance: .; d_gene: .; v_gene: TRBV10-3; j_gene: TRBJ1-2; CDR3nt: TGTGCCATCAGTCCCTCGGGCTATGGCTACACCTTC; CDR3aa: CAISPSGYGYTF
abundance: .; d_gene: .; v_gene: TRBV15; j_gene: TRBJ2-1; CDR3nt: TGTGCCACCAGCAGGGAAGTCTCACAGGGAGAGCAGTTCTTC; CDR3aa: CATSREVSQGEQFF
abundance: .; d_gene: .; v_gene: TRBV21-1; j_gene: TRBJ2-7; CDR3nt: TGTGCCAGCAGCAAAGCGGGGTGCGGGACCTCCTACGAGCAGTACTTC; CDR3aa: CASSKAGCGTSYEQYF